This passage covers 19 T cell receptor beta chains from one sample sequenced in a study of CD8+CD57+ T cells in acquired aplastic anemia. Using genomic DNA as the template, TCR beta VDJ and CDR3 profiling was carried out. One entry per CDR3 protein, called by TCRdb with MiXCR from the reads. The sample has 400,000 to 450,000 distinct CDR3 sequences, 65% to 80% seen once. The material sequenced was sorted CD4+, CD8+, or CD8+CD57+ T cells (not recorded which) from PBMCs. The receptors derive from a human donor in good health, serving as a control.

J is TRBJ2-1 and V is TRBV20-1; D gene uncertain. Germline-derived CDR1 and CDR2 are DFQATT and SNEGSKA (reference sequence). The ends were cut back, 0 bases at V and 5 bases at J, with 11 bases in the middle. There are 14 residues in the CDR3. Here the CDR3 reads CSARERAVDNEQFF. In DNA form, the CDR3 reads TGCAGTGCTAGAGAACGCGCGGTGGACAATGAGCAGTTCTTC.

As regards this clonotype: A junction end diverges from the germline sequence, so it may reflect a read error. The V gene is TRBV7-9, the J gene TRBJ1-5; 8 bases agree with TRBD1. CDR3 size: 16 residues. Looked up from germline, CDR1 is SEHNR and CDR2 is FQNEAQ (reference sequence). The DNA for the CDR3 is TGCGCCAGCAGCCAAAGATTGCTGGACAGGGATGGCTACCAGCATTTT. It codes for CASSQRLLDRDGYQHF.

This clonotype was found many times. J is TRBJ1-5 and V is TRBV7-3; TRBD1 agrees at 9 bases. This CDR3 comprises 19 residues. Trimming removed 5 bases from V and 0 bases from J; junction bases left unmatched: 14. Germline V gives CDR1 SGHTA, CDR2 FQGTGA. Here the CDR3 DNA reads TGTGCCAGCAGCGTAATCTTACCAACAGGGGGCTATAGCAATCAGCCCCAGCATTTT. This encodes CASSVILPTGGYSNQPQHF.

About this clonotype itself: Without the conserved terminal phenylalanine or tryptophan, this CDR3 likely stems from a read error. The DNA is omitted, as the CDR3 cannot be located on it reliably, and the CDR3 follows TCRdb's listing. The J gene is TRBJ1-3, the V gene TRBV19. The CDR3 is 14 residues long, counting both termini. Germline V gene data show CDR1 as LNHDA and CDR2 as SQIVND (reference sequence). CDR3 loop: CASSSTASGNYSYS.

The genes are TRBV12-3 or TRBV12-4 and TRBJ2-5, with D uncertain. CDR3 size: 15 residues. With 0 bases removed from V and 0 bases from J, the gap between germline ends came to 8 bases. CDR3 sequence (DNA): TGTGCCAGCAGTTTAGCTGGACGGAACCAAGAGACCCAGTACTTC. It yields the protein CASSLAGRNQETQYF.

As to this clonotype: This may come from a read error, since a much larger clone is one base off. This chain connects TRBV6-1 to TRBJ1-1; 8 bases are a match to TRBD1. Trimming removed 4 bases from V and 10 bases from J; junction bases left unmatched: 11. The CDR3 has 14 residues. Germline V lookup: CDR1 MNHNS, CDR2 SASEGT. CDR3 residues: CASSVTGAESGAFF. The CDR3 coding sequence is TGTGCCAGCAGTGTGACAGGGGCTGAATCTGGAGCTTTCTTT.

The chain's CDR3 is CASSPGGGTRPQHF. DNA of the CDR3: TGTGCCAGCAGTCCTGGAGGCGGGACCCGGCCCCAGCATTTT. This chain uses TRBV12-3 or TRBV12-4 with TRBJ1-5, with TRBD1 as a possible D gene (5 bases). V was clipped by 5 bases and J by 9 bases, with 17 bases between them. The CDR3 runs to 14 residues.

This clonotype was found once. This chain connects TRBV14 to TRBJ1-6, with D perhaps matching TRBD1 (5 bases). Germline CDR1 is SGHDN and CDR2 is FVKESK. Trimming pared 5 bases from V and 10 bases from J, leaving 21 bases between. The CDR3 covers 16 residues. The CDR3 here is CASSLGGTSERSPLHF. CDR3 nucleotide sequence: TGTGCCAGCAGCTTGGGGGGTACCTCTGAGCGCTCACCCCTCCACTTT.

With regard to this clonotype: One end of the junction varies from germline; a read error may be responsible. The chain combines TRBV9 with TRBJ1-5; possibly TRBD1 for D (6 bases). The length of the CDR3 is 14 residues. Germline-derived CDR1 and CDR2 are SGDLS and YYNGEE. The chain's CDR3 is CASSVEGDYEHPYF. CDR3 sequence (DNA): TGTGCCAGCAGCGTAGAGGGGGACTATGAGCACCCCTATTTT.

The chain employs TRBV9 and TRBJ2-5; possibly TRBD1 for D (5 bases). Germline CDR1 reads SGDLS; CDR2 reads YYNGEE. Deletions cut 5 bases from V and 11 bases from J, with 25 bases between. The CDR3 is made up of 15 amino acids. The DNA for the CDR3 is TGTGCCAGCAGTGGGGCGAAGGCAGGCCAATGGATACAGTACTTC. Amino acid sequence: CASSGAKAGQWIQYF.

Concerning this clonotype itself: The missing conserved phenylalanine or tryptophan at the end of this CDR3 makes a read error likely. The DNA is left out, because the CDR3 cannot be placed on it with certainty; the CDR3 is given as TCRdb lists it. CDR3: CASSLLPTGGTEVLR. V usage is TRBV7-8 and J usage is TRBJ1-1; TRBD1, the D gene given by the table, was not confirmed from the DNA. Germline-derived CDR1 and CDR2 are SGHVS and FQNEAQ. The CDR3 is made up of 15 amino acids, end residues included.

Worth noting for this clonotype: One junction end disagrees with the germline gene, perhaps due to a read error. The chain carries TRBV10-3 and TRBJ2-7; D remains unclear. The CDR3 runs 11 residues. Looked up from germline, CDR1 is ENHRY and CDR2 is SYGVKD. This CDR3 reads CASSPPREQYF. CDR3 in DNA: TGTGCCAGCAGTCCTCCGCGGGAGCAGTACTTC.

This clonotype was seen just once. At one boundary the junction diverges from the germline segment, which might be a read error. This sequence joins TRBV7-2 and TRBJ2-1, with no clear D. Per the germline V gene, CDR1 is SGHTA and CDR2 is FQGNSA. The length of the CDR3 is 15 residues. The CDR3 is CASSLTFARNNEQFF. For the CDR3, the DNA is TGTGCTAGCAGCTTAACGTTTGCGCGGAACAATGAGCAGTTCTTC.

The chain employs TRBV7-2 and TRBJ2-7, with TRBD1 matching over 8 bases. This CDR3 spans 16 amino acids. V gave up 4 bases and J gave up 4 bases; unmatched junction bases: 12. In germline, CDR1 is SGHTA, CDR2 FQGNSA. The CDR3 loop reads CASSSPTTGERYEQYF. The CDR3 nucleotides are TGTGCCAGCAGCTCTCCTACGACAGGGGAGAGGTACGAGCAGTACTTC.

In the case of this clonotype: Since the CDR3 does not end with the conserved phenylalanine or tryptophan, this likely comes from a read error. This rearrangement joins TRBV10-3 to TRBJ1-2, with TRBD1 as a possible D gene (5 bases). V lost 8 bases and J lost 4, with 17 bases in between. From germline, CDR1 is ENHRY and CDR2 SYGVKD. This CDR3 contains 14 residues. CDR3: CAIGVSTEAYGYTL. CDR3 nucleotides: TGTGCCATCGGTGTGTCGACAGAGGCCTATGGCTACACCTTG.

The gene calls are TRBV11-2 and TRBJ2-7, with D possibly TRBD1 on 6 matching bases. The CDR3 covers 16 residues. Germline V gene sequence: CDR1 SGHAT, CDR2 FQNNGV. Trimming cost V 1 base and J 4 bases, with 17 bases left between them. The DNA of the CDR3 is TGTGCCAGCAGCTTAGGCGGAGTCAGGGGAGCGTACGAGCAGTACTTC. Protein sequence: CASSLGGVRGAYEQYF.

Remarks on this clonotype: This clone may be a read error of a much larger clone one base away. The V and J genes are TRBV7-2 and TRBJ1-1; TRBD1 might be the D (6 bases). Trimming left V 5 bases short and J 3 bases short, with 16 bases between. The germline V gene encodes CDR1 SGHTA and CDR2 FQGNSA. The CDR3 length is 15 residues. DNA for the CDR3: TGTGCCAGCAGCCACACAGGGATGGAGGACACTGAAGCTTTCTTT. As protein: CASSHTGMEDTEAFF.

This clonotype was seen repeatedly, ten times or more. The chain combines TRBV12-3 or TRBV12-4 with TRBJ1-5, with D perhaps TRBD1 (6 bases). Trimming cost V 3 bases and J 0 bases, with 15 bases left between them. The CDR3 contains 17 residues. In nucleotides, the CDR3 is TGTGCCAGCAGTTTTCAGGACAGCCAAGATAGCAATCAGCCCCAGCATTTT. Translated: CASSFQDSQDSNQPQHF.

This clonotype was detected only a few times. The CDR3 sequence: CASSFRDSDGYTF. CDR3 sequence (DNA): TGTGCCAGCAGCTTTCGGGACAGCGATGGCTACACCTTC. V is TRBV7-8 and J is TRBJ1-2; 7 bases agree with TRBD1. CDR3 length equals 13 residues. V was clipped by 3 bases and J by 6 bases; unmatched bases: 4. Per germline, CDR1 SGHVS and CDR2 FQNEAQ. Based on the CDR3 plus reference TRBV7-8 and TRBJ1-2, the full variable domain is GAGVSQSPRYKVAKRGQDVALRCDPISGHVSLFWYQQALGQGPEFLTYFQNEAQLDKSGLPSDRFFAERPEGSVSTLKIQRTQQEDSAVYLCASSFRDSDGYTFGSGTRLTVV.